This T cell receptor (beta chain) was obtained from a study of blood T cell repertoires in COVID-19. Study summary: Nucleic acid was either cDNA or gDNA, and it came from T cells, B-cell-depleted T cells, or PBMCs.

Germline V gives CDR1 SGHTA, CDR2 FQGNSA. This CDR3 has 14 residues. The junction had 5 bases not matched to a gene; V was cut back by 4 bases and J by 2 bases. As originally analysed: Using reference gene primer amplification, nucleated cell counts were estimated. Measured with immunoSEQ multiplex PCR; TCRdb has only the in-frame clones, and not every one. V and J calls and clone size are those listed in that table; D and trimming were worked out from the DNA. The data contain roughly 330,000 clones, approximately 90% of them singletons. Regarding this clone: Other DNA sequences in this sample translate to the same CDR3.

The J gene is TRBJ2-7, the V gene TRBV7-2; TRBD2 matches at 7 bases. The sequence came from a man younger than 40 with COVID-19, enrolled during active disease. Sample: peripheral blood. In DNA, the CDR3 is TGTGCCAGCAGCTCGAGCGGGACCACCTACGAGCAGTACTTC. It is translated as CASSSSGTTYEQYF.